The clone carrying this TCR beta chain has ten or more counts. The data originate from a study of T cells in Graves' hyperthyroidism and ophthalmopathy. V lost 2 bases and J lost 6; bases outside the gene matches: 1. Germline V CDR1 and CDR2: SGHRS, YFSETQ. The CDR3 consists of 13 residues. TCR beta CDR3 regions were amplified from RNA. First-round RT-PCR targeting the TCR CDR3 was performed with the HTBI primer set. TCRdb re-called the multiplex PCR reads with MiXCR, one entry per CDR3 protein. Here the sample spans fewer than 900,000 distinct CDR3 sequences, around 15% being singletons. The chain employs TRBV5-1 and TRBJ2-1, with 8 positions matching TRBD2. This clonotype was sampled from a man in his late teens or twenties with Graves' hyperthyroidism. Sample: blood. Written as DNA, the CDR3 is TGCGCCAGCAGCTTCGGGACTAGCAATGAGCAGTTCTTC. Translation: CASSFGTSNEQFF. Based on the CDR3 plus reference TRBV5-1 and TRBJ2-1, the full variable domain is KAGVTQTPRYLIKTRGQQVTLSCSPISGHRSVSWYQQTPGQGLQFLFEYFSETQRNKGNFPGRFSGRQFSNSRSEMNVSTLELGDSALYLCASSFGTSNEQFFGPGTRLTVL.